These T cell receptor beta chains were read from a single sample in a study of T cell responses to AZD1222 COVID-19 vaccine. TCRdb keeps only in-frame clones here, not all; method: immunoSEQ multiplex PCR. This table holds some 94,000 clones, more than 80% found once. This sample comprised peripheral blood, obtained on day 0 of AZD1222 vaccination. These receptors came from an adult in good health. CDR3s include the opening cysteine and the closing phenylalanine or tryptophan. The order of the fields is J gene, clone size, V gene, D gene, CDR3 protein, CDR3 DNA. D genes are given only for firm matches. The size of a clone is reported for some rows only, either as once, few or many, or as a class for expanded clones.

j_gene: TRBJ1-1
abundance: -
v_gene: TRBV6-1
d_gene: TRBD1
CDR3aa: CASSESDRGTEAFF
CDR3nt: TGTGCCAGCAGTGAATCTGACAGGGGGACTGAAGCTTTCTTT

j_gene: TRBJ2-7
abundance: -
v_gene: TRBV11-2
d_gene: TRBD2
CDR3aa: CASSLVLAGNYEQYF
CDR3nt: TGTGCCAGCAGCTTAGTACTAGCGGGGAACTACGAGCAGTACTTC

j_gene: TRBJ1-5
abundance: -
v_gene: TRBV29-1
d_gene: -
CDR3aa: CSVGEGYQPQHF
CDR3nt: TGCAGCGTTGGGGAAGGTTACCAGCCCCAGCATTTT

j_gene: TRBJ2-1
abundance: -
v_gene: TRBV19
d_gene: -
CDR3aa: CASSIGQSKNEQFF
CDR3nt: TGTGCCAGTAGTATTGGACAGTCTAAAAATGAGCAGTTCTTC

j_gene: TRBJ1-5
abundance: -
v_gene: TRBV2
d_gene: -
CDR3aa: CASTQGLGNQPQHF
CDR3nt: TGTGCCAGCACCCAGGGTTTGGGCAATCAGCCCCAGCATTTT

j_gene: TRBJ2-7
abundance: -
v_gene: TRBV5-5
d_gene: -
CDR3aa: CASSWTDPYEQYF
CDR3nt: TGTGCCAGCAGTTGGACCGATCCCTACGAGCAGTACTTC

j_gene: TRBJ2-1
abundance: -
v_gene: TRBV7-3
d_gene: TRBD2
CDR3aa: CASSLAGLAGGHYEQFF
CDR3nt: TGTGCCAGCAGCTTAGCGGGACTAGCGGGGGGGCACTATGAGCAGTTCTTC

j_gene: TRBJ2-7
abundance: -
v_gene: TRBV18
d_gene: TRBD1
CDR3aa: CASSSGTGGREQYF
CDR3nt: TGTGCCAGCTCATCCGGGACAGGGGGTAGGGAGCAGTACTTC

j_gene: TRBJ2-1
abundance: -
v_gene: TRBV19
d_gene: TRBD2
CDR3aa: CASSISGSSYNEQFF
CDR3nt: TGTGCCAGTAGTATCAGCGGGAGCTCCTACAATGAGCAGTTCTTC

j_gene: TRBJ1-5
abundance: -
v_gene: TRBV6-5
d_gene: TRBD1
CDR3aa: CASSYGGQTNQPQHF
CDR3nt: TGTGCCAGCAGTTACGGGGGACAGACCAATCAGCCCCAGCATTTT

j_gene: TRBJ1-2
abundance: -
v_gene: TRBV3-1/TRBV3-2
d_gene: -
CDR3aa: CASSHDSLANYGYTF
CDR3nt: TGTGCCAGCAGCCACGACAGTCTGGCTAACTATGGCTACACCTTC

j_gene: TRBJ1-5
abundance: -
v_gene: TRBV2
d_gene: TRBD1
CDR3aa: CASSGQGKGAEQPQHF
CDR3nt: TGTGCCAGCAGCGGACAGGGGAAGGGAGCGGAACAGCCCCAGCATTTT

j_gene: TRBJ1-4
abundance: -
v_gene: TRBV5-5
d_gene: -
CDR3aa: CASSLTQATNEKLFF
CDR3nt: TGTGCCAGCAGCCTGACCCAGGCAACTAATGAAAAACTGTTTTTT

j_gene: TRBJ2-6
abundance: -
v_gene: TRBV4-3
d_gene: -
CDR3aa: CASSQDGGGSLNSGANVLTF
CDR3nt: TGCGCCAGCAGCCAAGATGGGGGTGGCAGCCTAAACTCTGGGGCCAACGTCCTGACTTTC

j_gene: TRBJ2-6
abundance: -
v_gene: TRBV9
d_gene: TRBD1
CDR3aa: CASSPPGGVNVLTF
CDR3nt: TGTGCCAGCAGCCCGCCAGGGGGAGTCAACGTCCTGACTTTC

j_gene: TRBJ2-5
abundance: -
v_gene: TRBV5-1
d_gene: -
CDR3aa: CASSYPGTIKGETQYF
CDR3nt: TGCGCCAGCAGCTACCCCGGGACAATTAAGGGGGAGACCCAGTACTTC

j_gene: TRBJ2-1
abundance: -
v_gene: TRBV15
d_gene: TRBD2
CDR3aa: CATSRDGASGWDEQFF
CDR3nt: TGTGCCACCAGCAGAGATGGGGCTAGCGGGTGGGATGAGCAGTTCTTC

j_gene: TRBJ1-5
abundance: -
v_gene: TRBV27
d_gene: TRBD1
CDR3aa: CASSYRGSQPQHF
CDR3nt: TGTGCCAGCAGTTACAGGGGCAGCCAGCCCCAGCATTTT

j_gene: TRBJ2-6
abundance: once
v_gene: TRBV28
d_gene: -
CDR3aa: CASSSDPRRANVLTF
CDR3nt: TGTGCCAGCAGTTCCGACCCGCGCAGGGCCAACGTCCTGACTTTC

j_gene: TRBJ2-2
abundance: -
v_gene: TRBV2
d_gene: TRBD1
CDR3aa: CASTGTGVPGELFF
CDR3nt: TGTGCCAGCACTGGGACAGGGGTGCCCGGGGAGCTGTTTTTT

j_gene: TRBJ2-7
abundance: -
v_gene: TRBV7-9
d_gene: -
CDR3aa: CASSLKGTAYEQYF
CDR3nt: TGTGCCAGCAGCCTAAAAGGGACGGCCTACGAGCAGTACTTC

j_gene: TRBJ1-1
abundance: -
v_gene: TRBV30
d_gene: TRBD1
CDR3aa: CAWRNRGIGNTEAFF
CDR3nt: TGTGCCTGGAGAAACAGGGGAATTGGGAACACTGAAGCTTTCTTT

j_gene: TRBJ2-7
abundance: -
v_gene: TRBV5-1
d_gene: TRBD1
CDR3aa: CASSSYPVRQGNEQYF
CDR3nt: TGCGCCAGCAGCTCCTACCCGGTTAGACAGGGTAACGAGCAGTACTTC

j_gene: TRBJ2-5
abundance: -
v_gene: TRBV6-5
d_gene: TRBD2
CDR3aa: CASKKRLAGGETQYF
CDR3nt: TGTGCCAGCAAGAAACGCCTAGCGGGGGGAGAGACCCAGTACTTC